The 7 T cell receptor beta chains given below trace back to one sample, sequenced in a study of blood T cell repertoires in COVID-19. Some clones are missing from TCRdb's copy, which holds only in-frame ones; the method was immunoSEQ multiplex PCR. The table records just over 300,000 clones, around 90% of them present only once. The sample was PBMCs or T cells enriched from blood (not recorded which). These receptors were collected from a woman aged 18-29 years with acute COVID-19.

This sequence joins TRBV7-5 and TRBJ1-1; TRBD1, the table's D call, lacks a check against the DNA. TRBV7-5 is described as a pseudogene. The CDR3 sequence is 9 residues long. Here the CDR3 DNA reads TGTGAGATTAGGGGTGGAGCTTTCTTT. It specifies CEIRGGAFF.

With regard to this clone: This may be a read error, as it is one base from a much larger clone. The DNA of the CDR3 is TGCGCCAGCAGCTTTGGGACAGCCAACTATGGCTACACCTTC. Amino acid sequence: CASSFGTANYGYTF. The chain employs TRBV5-1 and TRBJ1-2; 7 nucleotides align to TRBD1. This CDR3 is 14 amino acids long. The J segment lost 2 bases and the V segment lost 2 bases, leaving 3 bases of the junction unmatched. Germline values: CDR1 SGHRS, CDR2 YFSETQ.

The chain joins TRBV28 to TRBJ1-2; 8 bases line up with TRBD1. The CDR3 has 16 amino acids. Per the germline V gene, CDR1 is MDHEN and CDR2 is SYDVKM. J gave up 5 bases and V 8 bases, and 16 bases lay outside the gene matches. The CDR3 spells CASSSSGAQGAYGYTF. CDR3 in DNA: TGTGCCAGCTCTTCAAGCGGAGCGCAGGGGGCTTATGGCTACACCTTC.

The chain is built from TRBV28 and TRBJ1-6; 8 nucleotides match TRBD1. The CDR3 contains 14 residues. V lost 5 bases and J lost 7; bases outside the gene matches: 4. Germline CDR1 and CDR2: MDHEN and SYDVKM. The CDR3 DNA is TGTGCCAGCAGTGCAGGGGGCAGGAATTCACCCCTCCACTTT. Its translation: CASSAGGRNSPLHF.

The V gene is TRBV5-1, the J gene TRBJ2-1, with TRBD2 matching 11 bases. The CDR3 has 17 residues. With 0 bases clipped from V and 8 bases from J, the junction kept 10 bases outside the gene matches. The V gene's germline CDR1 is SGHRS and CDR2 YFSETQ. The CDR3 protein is CASSLAEWLAGGYEQFF. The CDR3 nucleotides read TGCGCCAGCAGCTTGGCCGAGTGGCTAGCGGGGGGCTATGAGCAGTTCTTC. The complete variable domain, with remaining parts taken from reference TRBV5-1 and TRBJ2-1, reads KAGVTQTPRYLIKTRGQQVTLSCSPISGHRSVSWYQQTPGQGLQFLFEYFSETQRNKGNFPGRFSGRQFSNSRSEMNVSTLELGDSALYLCASSLAEWLAGGYEQFFGPGTRLTVL.

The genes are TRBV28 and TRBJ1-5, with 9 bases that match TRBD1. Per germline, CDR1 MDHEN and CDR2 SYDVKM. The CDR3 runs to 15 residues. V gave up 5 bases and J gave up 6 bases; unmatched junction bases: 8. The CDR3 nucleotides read TGTGCCAGCAGTATGGGACAGGGAACACGTCAGCCCCAGCATTTT. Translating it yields CASSMGQGTRQPQHF. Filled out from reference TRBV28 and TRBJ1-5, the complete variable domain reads DVKVTQSSRYLVKRTGEKVFLECVQDMDHENMFWYRQDPGLGLRLIYFSYDVKMKEKGDIPEGYSVSREKKERFSLILESASTNQTSMYLCASSMGQGTRQPQHFGDGTRLSIL.

The CDR3 sequence: CASSVAGTGIEQYF. The CDR3 coding sequence is TGTGCCAGCAGCGTTGCCGGGACAGGGATCGAGCAGTACTTC. This chain links TRBV9 with TRBJ2-7, with TRBD1 identical over 9 bases. The CDR3 runs to 14 residues. CDR1 is SGDLS and CDR2 is YYNGEE in the germline V gene. The ends lost 2 bases at V and 6 bases at J; junction bases unmatched: 6.